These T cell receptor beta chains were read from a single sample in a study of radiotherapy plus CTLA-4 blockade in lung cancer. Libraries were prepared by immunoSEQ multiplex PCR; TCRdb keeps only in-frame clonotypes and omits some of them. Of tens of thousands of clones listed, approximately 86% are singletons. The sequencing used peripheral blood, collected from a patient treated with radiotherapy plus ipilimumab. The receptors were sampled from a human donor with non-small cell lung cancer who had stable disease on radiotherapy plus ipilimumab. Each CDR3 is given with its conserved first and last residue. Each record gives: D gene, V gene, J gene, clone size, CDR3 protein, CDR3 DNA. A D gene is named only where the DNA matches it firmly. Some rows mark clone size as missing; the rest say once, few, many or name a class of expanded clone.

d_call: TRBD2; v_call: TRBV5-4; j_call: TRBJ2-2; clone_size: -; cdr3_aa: CASSFSGRATGELFF; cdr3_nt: TGTGCCAGCAGCTTTAGCGGGAGGGCCACCGGGGAGCTGTTTTTT
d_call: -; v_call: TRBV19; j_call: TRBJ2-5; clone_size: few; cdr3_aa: CASSMGPGVETQYF; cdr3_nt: TGTGCCAGTAGTATGGGGCCGGGGGTAGAGACCCAGTACTTC
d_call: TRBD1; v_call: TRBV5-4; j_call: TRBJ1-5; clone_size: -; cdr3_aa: CASSTDRGQSQPQHF; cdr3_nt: TGTGCCAGCAGCACCGACAGGGGGCAGAGCCAGCCCCAGCATTTT
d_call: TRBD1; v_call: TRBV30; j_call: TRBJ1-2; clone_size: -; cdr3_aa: CAWTARGRGNYGYTF; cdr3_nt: TGTGCCTGGACTGCTAGGGGGCGCGGTAACTATGGCTACACCTTC
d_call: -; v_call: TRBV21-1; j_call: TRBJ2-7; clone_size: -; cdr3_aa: CASSKVYARPGYEQYF; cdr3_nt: TGTGCCAGCAGCAAAGTTTATGCCAGACCGGGCTACGAGCAGTACTTC
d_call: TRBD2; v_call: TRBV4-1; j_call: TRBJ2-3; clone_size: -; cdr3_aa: CASSRASGGPRTDTQYF; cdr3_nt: TGCGCCAGCAGCCGAGCCAGCGGGGGGCCCCGCACAGATACGCAGTATTTT
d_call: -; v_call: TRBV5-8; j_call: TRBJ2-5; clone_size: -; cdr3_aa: CASSSNRGIQETQYF; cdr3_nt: TGTGCCAGCAGCTCGAATCGGGGGATCCAAGAGACCCAGTACTTC
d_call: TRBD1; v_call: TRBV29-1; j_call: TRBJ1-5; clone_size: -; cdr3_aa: CSALQGRNQPQHF; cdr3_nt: TGCAGCGCCCTACAGGGGAGAAATCAGCCCCAGCATTTT
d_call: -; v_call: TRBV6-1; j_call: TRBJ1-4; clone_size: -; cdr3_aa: CASGTLQEKLFF; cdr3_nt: TGTGCCAGCGGGACTCTCCAGGAAAAACTGTTTTTT
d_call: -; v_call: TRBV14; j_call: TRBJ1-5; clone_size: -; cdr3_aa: CASSRVLGGPRNQPQHF; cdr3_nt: TGTGCCAGCAGCCGGGTCTTAGGAGGCCCAAGGAATCAGCCCCAGCATTTT
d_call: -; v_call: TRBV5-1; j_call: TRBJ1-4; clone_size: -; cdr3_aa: CASSATPATNEKLFF; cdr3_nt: TGCGCCAGCAGCGCTACACCCGCAACTAATGAAAAACTGTTTTTT
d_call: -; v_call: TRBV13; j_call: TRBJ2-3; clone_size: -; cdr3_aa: CASSLSGTQYF; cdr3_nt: TGTGCCAGCAGCCTCTCCGGTACGCAGTATTTT
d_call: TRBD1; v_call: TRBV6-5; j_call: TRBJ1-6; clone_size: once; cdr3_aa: CASSSGTGSNSPLHF; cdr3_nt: TGTGCCAGCAGTTCCGGGACAGGCTCTAATTCACCCCTCCACTTT
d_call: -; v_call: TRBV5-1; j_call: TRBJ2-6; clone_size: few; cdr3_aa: CASSWRTAGANVLTF; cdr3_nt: TGCGCCAGCAGCTGGAGGACAGCTGGGGCCAACGTCCTGACTTTC
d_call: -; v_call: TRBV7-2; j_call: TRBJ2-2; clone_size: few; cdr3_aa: CASSPQEGYTGELFF; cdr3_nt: TGTGCCAGCAGCCCCCAAGAGGGTTACACCGGGGAGCTGTTTTTT
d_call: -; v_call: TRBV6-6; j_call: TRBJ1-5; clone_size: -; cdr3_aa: CASSYSKGQSNQPQHF; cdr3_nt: TGTGCCAGCAGTTACTCGAAGGGGCAGAGCAATCAGCCCCAGCATTTT
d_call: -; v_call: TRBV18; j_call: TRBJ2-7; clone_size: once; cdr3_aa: CASSPLTGYEQYF; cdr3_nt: TGTGCCAGCTCACCGCTTACGGGCTACGAGCAGTACTTC
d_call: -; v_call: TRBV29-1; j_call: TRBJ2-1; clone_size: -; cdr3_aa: CSVGQLTSSYNEQFF; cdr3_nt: TGCAGCGTTGGGCAACTCACGAGCTCCTACAATGAGCAGTTCTTC
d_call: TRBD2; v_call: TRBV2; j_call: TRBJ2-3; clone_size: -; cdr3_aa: CASSGLAGGRGDTQYF; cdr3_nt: TGTGCCAGCAGTGGCCTAGCGGGAGGACGGGGAGATACGCAGTATTTT